This entry concerns a single TCR beta chain. The antigen remains undetermined. The sample originates from a study of T cell responses to AZD1222 COVID-19 vaccine. Broader study findings: Variant regions that are unmutated are reportedly the target of nearly half of spike-specific TCRs.

Clones were sequenced by immunoSEQ multiplex PCR, and TCRdb holds only the in-frame ones, with some missing. The repertoire holds approximately 130,000 clones, with 93% as singletons. Germline V gives CDR1 SGHVS, CDR2 FNYEAQ. V gave up 0 bases and J gave up 4 bases; unmatched junction bases: 4. This CDR3 is 16 amino acids long. The sequence was collected from an adult in good health. This sequence joins TRBV7-6 and TRBJ2-1; 9 bases agree with TRBD2. Material: peripheral blood, obtained on day 0 of AZD1222 vaccination. CDR3 DNA: TGTGCCAGCAGCTTAGCGCCCCTAGCGGGGTACAATGAGCAGTTCTTC. Translated, it gives CASSLAPLAGYNEQFF.